Following are 10 T cell receptor beta chains from one sample sequenced in a study of blood T cells in healthy people across ages. A second PCR, run for about 7 to 11 cycles, used a sample-barcoded 5' primer plus a J-beta primer mix. Each CDR3 protein is one row after TCRdb ran MiXCR on the 5' RACE reads. The sample holds about 1.8 million distinct CDR3 sequences, about 50% seen once. Sequenced sample: blood. The source of these receptors is a woman in her thirties or forties in good health.

The rearrangement uses TRBV6-2 or TRBV6-3 and TRBJ2-4, with D unresolved. The DNA end lines up better with TRBJ2-5; the J call may be wrong. CDR3 length equals 14 residues. CDR1 is MNHEY, CDR2 SVGEGT, per germline. CDR3 nucleotide sequence: TGTGCCAGCAGTTTGTATACGGACGGGGAGACCCAGTACTTC. Protein sequence: CASSLYTDGETQYF.

V gene TRBV21-1 combines with J gene TRBJ2-1; TRBD2, the table's D call, lacks a check against the DNA. TRBV21-1 counts as a pseudogene. This CDR3 region has 19 residues. The CDR3 bases are TGTGCCAGCAGCAAACGTGGGACTAGCGGGGGGCCCCCTTACAATGAGCAGTTCTTC. This codes for CASSKRGTSGGPPYNEQFF.

This clonotype was found a few times. V usage is TRBV28 and J usage is TRBJ2-5; possibly TRBD1 for D (7 bases). CDR1 is MDHEN and CDR2 is SYDVKM in the germline V gene. Trimming shortened V by 7 bases and J by 1 base, and 13 bases separated the two germline ends. This CDR3 comprises 14 residues. The CDR3 sequence: CASNSGGPQETQYF. The CDR3 DNA reads TGTGCCAGCAACTCAGGGGGGCCCCAAGAGACCCAGTACTTC.

The chain links TRBV4-1 to TRBJ2-2, with D perhaps TRBD1 (6 bases). Between the trimmed V and J ends, which lost 3 bases and 4 bases, there was a span of 21 bases. The CDR3 covers 18 residues. The germline V gene has CDR1 MGHRA and CDR2 YSYEKL. The CDR3 nucleotides read TGCGCCAGCAGCCATCCCTATTTGACGGACAGAGGCACCGGGGAGCTGTTTTTT. This gives the protein CASSHPYLTDRGTGELFF.

As to this clonotype: The germline gene is not matched at one end of the junction; a read error may be the cause. CDR3 in amino acids: CAGSLGAGGPADTQYF. CDR3 sequence (DNA): TGCGCCGGCAGTTTAGGGGCGGGGGGGCCCGCAGATACGCAGTATTTT. The chain uses TRBV12-3 or TRBV12-4 and TRBJ2-3; 9 bases agree with TRBD2. The CDR3 is made up of 16 amino acids.

The chain couples TRBV4-2 to TRBJ2-1; D gene unclear. V shed 0 bases and J shed 5 bases, with 11 bases lying between them. Germline V lookup: CDR1 LGHNA, CDR2 YNFKEQ. This CDR3 spans 15 amino acids. The CDR3 DNA reads TGTGCCAGCAGCCAAGATGTGGGTCGGGACAATGAGCAGTTCTTC. Translation gives CASSQDVGRDNEQFF.

V and J are TRBV18 and TRBJ2-3, with D perhaps TRBD1 or TRBD2 (5 bases each). The CDR3 covers 17 residues. Trimming cost V 1 base and J 4 bases, with 18 bases left between them. Germline CDR1 KGHSH, CDR2 LQKENI. The CDR3 sequence is CASSPLPDPGRADTQYF. For the CDR3, the DNA is TGTGCCAGCTCACCACTGCCAGACCCGGGACGCGCAGATACGCAGTATTTT.

This clonotype was counted a few times. The rearrangement joins TRBV25-1 to TRBJ1-2; maybe TRBD1 (5 bases). The germline V gene encodes CDR1 MGHDK and CDR2 SYGVNS. The CDR3 covers 16 residues. Trimming shortened V by 2 bases and J by 4 bases, and 17 bases separated the two germline ends. CDR3 nucleotide sequence: TGTGCCAGCAGTGAAGAGGGAGGGCAGGGTACCTATGGCTACACCTTC. It specifies CASSEEGGQGTYGYTF.

The chain has TRBV4-3 and TRBJ2-3, with D unclear. Trimming took 6 bases from V and 5 from J, leaving 6 bases between them. The CDR3 runs to 11 residues. In germline, CDR1 is LGHNA, CDR2 YSLEER. The CDR3 DNA reads as TGCGCCAGCAGTAACAAAGATACGCAGTATTTT. Protein sequence: CASSNKDTQYF.

The chain joins TRBV29-1 to TRBJ1-1; 7 bases align to TRBD1. The germline CDR1 and CDR2 sequences are SQVTM and ANQGSEA. Trimming at V came to 3 bases and at J to 6 bases, leaving 16 bases not matched to a gene. This CDR3 is 16 amino acids long. The CDR3 protein is CSVEPQSGTEGSEAFF. In DNA, the CDR3 is TGCAGCGTTGAGCCCCAATCCGGGACAGAAGGTTCTGAAGCTTTCTTT.